These 12 T cell receptor beta chains came from one sample sequenced in a study of cytomegalovirus exposure and HLA in healthy donors. The study ran its PCR with 60 Vbeta and 13 Jbeta primers. Clones were read by immunoSEQ multiplex PCR, and TCRdb kept only the in-frame ones, dropping some. The sample has 50,000 to 65,000 clones, 82% seen once. Sequencing was done on a sample of PBMCs. The receptors here all came from a woman aged 18-29 years in good health and CMV-seronegative.

This chain joins TRBV7-9 and TRBJ1-1, with 7 positions matching TRBD1. Germline V gene data show CDR1 as SEHNR and CDR2 as FQNEAQ (reference sequence). This CDR3 is built from 13 residues. V gave up 5 bases and J gave up 4 bases; unmatched junction bases: 4. CDR3 in amino acids: CASSENRGTEAFF. CDR3 bases: TGTGCCAGCAGCGAGAACAGGGGCACTGAAGCTTTCTTT.

The V and J genes are TRBV27 and TRBJ2-2, with a weak D call TRBD1 (6 bases). The germline V gene encodes CDR1 MNHEY and CDR2 SMNVEV (reference sequence). V gave up 4 bases and J gave up 9 bases, with 12 bases separating them. There are 13 residues in the CDR3. The CDR3 nucleotides are TGTGCCAGCAGTTCATCCCGGGACAGGGAGCTGTTTTTT. Protein sequence: CASSSSRDRELFF.

The V and J genes are TRBV9 and TRBJ2-1, with 7 bases identical to TRBD1. Germline V gives CDR1 SGDLS, CDR2 YYNGEE. The ends lost 3 bases at V and 1 base at J; junction bases unmatched: 10. CDR3 length: 17 residues. CDR3 protein: CASSGDRARVSYNEQFF. The CDR3 DNA reads as TGTGCCAGCAGCGGCGACAGGGCTAGAGTTTCCTACAATGAGCAGTTCTTC.

This clone was seen just once. The chain employs TRBV27 and TRBJ1-1; D gene ambiguous. The germline gives CDR1 MNHEY, CDR2 SMNVEV (reference sequence). CDR3 length equals 11 residues. V was shortened by 9 bases and J by 1 base, with 6 bases between the two germline ends. The CDR3 coding sequence is TGTGCCAGTCAGAAGAACACTGAAGCTTTCTTT. Translated, it gives CASQKNTEAFF.

On this clone itself: This is likely a read error, given that the CDR3 carries no conserved phenylalanine or tryptophan at its end. J is TRBJ2-7 and V is TRBV5-1; 7 bases fit TRBD1. V dropped 0 bases and J dropped 2; count of bases not matched to a gene: 8. Germline CDR1 SGHRS, CDR2 YFSETQ. CDR3 length: 16 residues. CDR3 residues: CASSLERQGPPYEQYL. The CDR3 nucleotides are TGCGCCAGCAGCTTGGAAAGACAGGGTCCTCCCTACGAGCAGTACCTC.

This chain joins TRBV19 and TRBJ2-6; 7 bases agree with TRBD1. The germline V gene has CDR1 LNHDA and CDR2 SQIVND (reference sequence). This CDR3 has 17 residues. Trimming cost V 6 bases and J 0 bases; bases outside gene matches: 8. The CDR3 region has the DNA TGTGCCAGTAGAGCGGACAGGTTCTCCTCTGGGGCCAACGTCCTGACTTTC. Translating it yields CASRADRFSSGANVLTF. Based on the CDR3 plus reference TRBV19 and TRBJ2-6, the full variable domain is DGGITQSPKYLFRKEGQNVTLSCEQNLNHDAMYWYRQDPGQGLRLIYYSQIVNDFQKGDIAEGYSVSREKKESFPLTVTSAQKNPTAFYLCASRADRFSSGANVLTFGAGSRLTVL.

This clone was counted between two and nine times. One end of the junction is discordant with germline, which a read error may explain. The chain has TRBV27 and TRBJ2-4; possible D gene TRBD2, 5 bases. From germline, CDR1 is MNHEY and CDR2 SMNVEV (reference sequence). The CDR3 length is 17 residues. The CDR3 sequence: CASSSNELGIAKNSQYF. The CDR3 coding sequence is TGTGCCAGCAGTTCAAACGAACTAGGAATAGCCAAAAACAGTCAGTACTTC.

The genes are TRBV5-1 and TRBJ2-1; 7 bases are shared with TRBD1. Germline V lookup: CDR1 SGHRS, CDR2 YFSETQ. This CDR3 spans 18 amino acids. Trimming took 0 bases from V and 4 from J; bases not matched to a gene: 13. The CDR3 DNA sequence: TGCGCCAGCAGCTTGGCGGTGGCCCTACAGGGGCAATACAATGAGCAGTTCTTC. It translates to CASSLAVALQGQYNEQFF.

Details on this clone: One junction end does not reproduce the germline sequence, and a read error may be involved. This sequence joins TRBV7-9 and TRBJ1-1; 8 nucleotides match TRBD1. From germline, CDR1 is SEHNR and CDR2 FQNEAQ (reference sequence). The CDR3 is made up of 16 amino acids. In nucleotides, the CDR3 is TGTGCCAGCAGCTTAGTGCGGCAGGGGGCTAACATTGAAGCTTTCTTT. Amino acid sequence: CASSLVRQGANIEAFF.

The V call is TRBV19, the J call TRBJ2-7; TRBD1 might be the D (6 bases). Trimming removed 1 base from V and 0 bases from J, with 13 bases in between. Germline V gives CDR1 LNHDA, CDR2 SQIVND (reference sequence). The CDR3 totals 16 residues. CDR3 in amino acids: CASSIGDRRSSYEQYF. In nucleotides, the CDR3 is TGTGCCAGTAGTATAGGTGACAGGCGAAGCTCCTACGAGCAGTACTTC.

The V and J genes are TRBV14 and TRBJ1-6, with unresolved D. V lost 0 bases and J 7 bases, leaving 7 bases between the germline ends. Looked up from germline, CDR1 is SGHDN and CDR2 is FVKESK. This CDR3 is 14 amino acids long. The CDR3 coding sequence is TGTGCCAGCAGCCAAGAAGCCGTGAATTCACCCCTCCACTTT. Its translation: CASSQEAVNSPLHF.

This clone has only a few counts. The gene calls are TRBV28 and TRBJ2-7; D is unresolved. Germline CDR1 reads MDHEN; CDR2 reads SYDVKM. V lost 5 bases to trimming and J lost 0 bases, with 8 bases between them. The CDR3 has 13 amino acids. For the CDR3, the DNA is TGTGCCAGCAGTGGCGGCAACTCCTACGAGCAGTACTTC. Translated, it gives CASSGGNSYEQYF.